The rows below give T cell receptor beta chains drawn from one sample of a study of blood T cells in healthy people across ages. TCRdb recomputed calls from the 5' RACE reads with MiXCR, one row per CDR3 protein. The sample has about 1,000,000 distinct CDR3 sequences, 40% to 50% seen once. The sequenced material came from blood. Receptors were obtained from a woman aged 55-70 years in good health. Each CDR3 is given with its conserved first and last residue. The D gene is left open where the match is weak. The size of a clone is reported for some rows only, either as once, few or many, or as a class for expanded clones.

d_call	clone_size	cdr3_length	v_call	j_call	cdr3_nt	cdr3_aa
.	.	15	TRBV13	TRBJ1-2	TGTGCCAGCAGCTTAGAAGCAGGGGAGAGTGGTGGCTACACCTTC	CASSLEAGESGGYTF
.	.	16	TRBV4-1	TRBJ2-5	TGCGCCAGCAGTCGACGAACCGCTATTGGCGTGGAGACCCAGTACTTC	CASSRRTAIGVETQYF
TRBD1	few	15	TRBV7-9	TRBJ1-2	TGTGCCAGCAGCTTGGGGACAGGGGAGAGCTATGGCTACACCTTC	CASSLGTGESYGYTF
.	.	16	TRBV6-6	TRBJ2-5	TGTGCCAGCAGTATGGGGGGGGACAGCGACCAAGAGACCCAGTACTTC	CASSMGGDSDQETQYF
TRBD1	few	15	TRBV7-7	TRBJ2-5	TGTGCCAGCAGCGGGCCGGGACAGGGAGGAGAGACCCAGTACTTC	CASSGPGQGGETQYF
TRBD2	.	14	TRBV29-1	TRBJ2-5	TGCAGCGTTGTACTAGCGGGGACCCAAGAGACCCAGTACTTC	CSVVLAGTQETQYF
.	.	14	TRBV6-6	TRBJ2-5	TGTGCCAGCAGTTTGACAGCAATCCAAGAGACCCAGTACTTC	CASSLTAIQETQYF
TRBD2	.	19	TRBV5-1	TRBJ2-1	TGCGCCAGCAGCTTTATTACGAGCCGAGGACTAGCGGTATACAATGAGCAGTTCTTC	CASSFITSRGLAVYNEQFF
.	once	16	TRBV6-6	TRBJ2-5	TGTGCCAGCATAATGGGCCACGGGACACTCCAAGAGACCCAGTACTTC	CASIMGHGTLQETQYF
TRBD1	many	14	TRBV5-1	TRBJ1-1	TGTGCCAGCAGCTTAGGACCAGGGGGGACTGAAGCTTTCTTT	CASSLGPGGTEAFF
TRBD2	once	16	TRBV4-1	TRBJ2-7	TGCGCCAGCAGACCTGCAGCGGGACTTGGATCCTACGAGCAGTACTTC	CASRPAAGLGSYEQYF
.	once	10	TRBV29-1	TRBJ1-1	TGCAGCGTTACACACACTGAAGCTTTCTTT	CSVTHTEAFF
.	few	15	TRBV7-9	TRBJ2-1	TGTGCCAGCAGCGAAGGGGGCGGGGTCCAGTCTGAGCAGTTCTTC	CASSEGGGVQSEQFF
TRBD1	few	19	TRBV29-1	TRBJ2-6	TGCAGCGTTCGTGGCGAGACCGGGACAGGGCGGTCTGGGGCCAACGTCCTGACTTTC	CSVRGETGTGRSGANVLTF
.	.	16	TRBV9	TRBJ1-4	TGTGCCAGCAGCGTGGCGTTGGGGCCTATTAATGAAAAACTGTTTTTT	CASSVALGPINEKLFF
TRBD1	.	15	TRBV2	TRBJ2-5	TGTGCCAGCAGTCTCCAGACAGGGGGCCAAGAGACCCAGTACTTC	CASSLQTGGQETQYF
.	.	14	TRBV7-9	TRBJ2-7	TGTGCCAGCAGCTTAGAGTCCGGTTCCTACGAGCAGTACTTC	CASSLESGSYEQYF
TRBD2	few	15	TRBV27	TRBJ2-7	TGTGCCAGCAGCTTCTCGATTAGCGGGAGTTACGAGCAGTACTTC	CASSFSISGSYEQYF
.	.	13	TRBV29-1	TRBJ2-6	TGCAGCGTTATGGTCTCTGGGGCCAACGTCCTGACTTTC	CSVMVSGANVLTF
TRBD1	few	15	TRBV11-2	TRBJ2-7	TGTGCCAGCAGCTTACGAGCGGACAGGGGCTACGAGCAGTACTTC	CASSLRADRGYEQYF
.	.	13	TRBV5-1	TRBJ2-7	TGCGCCAGCAGCGTGGCCTCAAGCGCCGAGCAGTACTTC	CASSVASSAEQYF
.	.	15	TRBV20-1	TRBJ1-4	TGCAGTCTAGAGGTCCCAGCTGCAACTAATGAAAAACTGTTTTTT	CSLEVPAATNEKLFF
.	.	16	TRBV4-2	TRBJ1-6	TGTGCCAGCAGCCAAGGGGGGGGGGCAGCAGATTCACCCCTCCACTTT	CASSQGGGAADSPLHF
TRBD2	few	13	TRBV27	TRBJ2-5	TGTGCCAGCAGTTACGGGAGGGCCGCCCAGCAGTACTTC	CASSYGRAAQQYF
.	.	12	TRBV20-1	TRBJ1-2	TGCAGTGCTAATCCAGGGGCCCATGGCTACACCTTC	CSANPGAHGYTF
.	few	13	TRBV7-3	TRBJ2-4	TGTGCCAGCAGCTTAAACCAGAAAAACATTCAGTACTTC	CASSLNQKNIQYF
.	.	17	TRBV4-2	TRBJ2-3	TGTGCCAGCAGCCGCTTTCGTTCCCCTAGCGGCACAGATACGCAGTATTTT	CASSRFRSPSGTDTQYF
TRBD2	many	14	TRBV6-5	TRBJ2-5	TGTGCCAGCAGTTACGGACTAGCGAGAGGGGAGCAGTACTTC	CASSYGLARGEQYF